This TCR beta chain came from a study of CD8+CD57+ T cells in acquired aplastic anemia. Profiling that covered TCR beta VDJ and CDR3 relied on genomic DNA as its template. MiXCR was run by TCRdb on the reads, yielding one entry per CDR3 protein. The data contain some 170,000 distinct CDR3 sequences, roughly 43% of them seen just once; the ten biggest clones take up under 1.2%. This CDR3 has 13 residues. J lost 9 bases, V lost 4 bases, and 7 bases had no gene match. Germline values: CDR1 SGHTS, CDR2 YDEGEE. Sequencing involved patients with CD8+CD57+ cell expansion previously shown by flow cytometry. Input material: sorted CD4+, CD8+, or CD8+CD57+ T cells (not recorded which) from PBMCs. The chain is built from TRBV5-8 and TRBJ1-3; 7 nucleotides agree with TRBD1. This receptor was identified in a human donor with aplastic anemia. CDR3 DNA: TGTGCCAGCAGCGCAAGACAGGGTGGCACCATATATTTT. Residues: CASSARQGGTIYF.